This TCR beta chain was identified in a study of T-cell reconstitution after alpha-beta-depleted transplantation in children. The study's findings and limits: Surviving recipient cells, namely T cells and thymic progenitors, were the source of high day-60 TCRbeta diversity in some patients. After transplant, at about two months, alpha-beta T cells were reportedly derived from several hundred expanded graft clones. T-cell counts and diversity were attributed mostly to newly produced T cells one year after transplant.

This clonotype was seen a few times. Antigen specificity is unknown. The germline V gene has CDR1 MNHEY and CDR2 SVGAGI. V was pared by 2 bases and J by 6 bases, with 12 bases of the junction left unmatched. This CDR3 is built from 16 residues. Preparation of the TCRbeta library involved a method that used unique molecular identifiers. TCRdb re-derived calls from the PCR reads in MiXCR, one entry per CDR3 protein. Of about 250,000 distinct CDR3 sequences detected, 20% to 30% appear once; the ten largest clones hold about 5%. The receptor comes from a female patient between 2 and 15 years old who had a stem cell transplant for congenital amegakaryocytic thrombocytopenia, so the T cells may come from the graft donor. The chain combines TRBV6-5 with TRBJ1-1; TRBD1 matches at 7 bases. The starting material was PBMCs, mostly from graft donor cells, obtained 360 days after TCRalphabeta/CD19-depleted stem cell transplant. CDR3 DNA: TGTGCCAGCAGTTACGGACAGGCTCGGTTCGGCGCTGAAGCTTTCTTT. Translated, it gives CASSYGQARFGAEAFF.